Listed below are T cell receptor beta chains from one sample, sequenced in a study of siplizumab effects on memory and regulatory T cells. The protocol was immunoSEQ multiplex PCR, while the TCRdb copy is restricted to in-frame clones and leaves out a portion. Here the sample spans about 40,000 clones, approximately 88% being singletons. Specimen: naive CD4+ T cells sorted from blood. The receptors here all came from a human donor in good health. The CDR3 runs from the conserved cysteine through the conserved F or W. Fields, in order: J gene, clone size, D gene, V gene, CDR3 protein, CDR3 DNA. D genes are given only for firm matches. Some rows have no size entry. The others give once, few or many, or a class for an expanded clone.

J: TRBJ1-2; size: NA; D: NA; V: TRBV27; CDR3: CASSFRGYGYTF; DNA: TGTGCCAGCAGTTTTAGGGGCTATGGCTACACCTTC
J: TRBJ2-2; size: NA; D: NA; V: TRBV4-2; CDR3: CASSQAGGPFGELFF; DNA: TGTGCCAGCAGCCAAGCTGGGGGGCCCTTCGGGGAGCTGTTTTTT
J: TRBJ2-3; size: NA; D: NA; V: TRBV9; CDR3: CASSWSGDTQYF; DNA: TGTGCCAGCAGCTGGAGTGGGGATACGCAGTATTTT
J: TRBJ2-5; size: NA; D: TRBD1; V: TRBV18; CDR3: CASSPPGQQETQYF; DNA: TGTGCCAGCTCACCACCGGGACAGCAAGAGACCCAGTACTTC
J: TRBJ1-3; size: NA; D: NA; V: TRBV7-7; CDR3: CASSSGVSGNTIYF; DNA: TGTGCTAGCAGCTCAGGAGTCTCTGGAAACACCATATATTTT
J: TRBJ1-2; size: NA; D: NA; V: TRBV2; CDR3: CASIGLRIYGYTF; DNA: TGTGCCAGCATAGGACTCCGGATCTATGGCTACACCTTC
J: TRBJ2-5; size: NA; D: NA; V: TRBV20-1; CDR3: CSASGQETQYF; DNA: TGCAGTGCTAGCGGACAAGAGACCCAGTACTTC
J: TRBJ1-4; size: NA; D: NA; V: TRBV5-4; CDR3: CASTLDGGALANEKLFF; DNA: TGTGCCAGCACCCTCGATGGGGGCGCGTTGGCTAATGAAAAACTGTTTTTT
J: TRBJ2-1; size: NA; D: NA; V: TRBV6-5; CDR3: CASGMGKWAEQFF; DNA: TGTGCCAGCGGGATGGGGAAGTGGGCTGAGCAGTTCTTC
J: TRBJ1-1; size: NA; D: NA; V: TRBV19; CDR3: CASREGTLNTEAFF; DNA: TGTGCCAGTAGGGAGGGGACATTGAACACTGAAGCTTTCTTT
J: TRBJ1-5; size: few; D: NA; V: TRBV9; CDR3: CASSVETEDQPQHF; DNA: TGTGCCAGCAGCGTAGAGACAGAGGATCAGCCCCAGCATTTT
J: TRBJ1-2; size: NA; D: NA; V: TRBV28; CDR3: CASSLSSSNYGYTF; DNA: TGTGCCAGCAGTTTGAGCTCGTCTAACTATGGCTACACCTTC
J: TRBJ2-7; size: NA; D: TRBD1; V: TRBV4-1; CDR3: CASSQPGQGPSARYEQYF; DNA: TGCGCCAGCAGCCAGCCGGGACAGGGACCCTCGGCCCGGTACGAGCAGTACTTC
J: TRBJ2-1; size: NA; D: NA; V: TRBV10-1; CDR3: CASSESGRNYNEQFF; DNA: TGCGCCAGCAGTGAGTCGGGACGAAATTACAATGAGCAGTTCTTC
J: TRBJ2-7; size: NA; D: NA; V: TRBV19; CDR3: CASSIRDPYEQYF; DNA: TGTGCCAGTAGTATCCGGGACCCCTACGAGCAGTACTTC
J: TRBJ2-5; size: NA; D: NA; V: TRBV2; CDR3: CASTTLRTQETQYF; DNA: TGTGCCAGCACTACATTAAGAACCCAAGAGACCCAGTACTTC
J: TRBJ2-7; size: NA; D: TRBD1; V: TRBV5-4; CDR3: CASSFYRGEQYF; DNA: TGTGCCAGCAGCTTTTACAGGGGCGAGCAGTACTTC
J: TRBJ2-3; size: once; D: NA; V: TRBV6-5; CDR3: CASSYSWQGSDTQYF; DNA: TGTGCCAGCAGTTACTCTTGGCAGGGCTCAGATACGCAGTATTTT
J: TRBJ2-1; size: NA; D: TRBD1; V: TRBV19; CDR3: CASSGTGRHNEQFF; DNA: TGTGCCAGTAGTGGGACAGGGCGGCACAATGAGCAGTTCTTC
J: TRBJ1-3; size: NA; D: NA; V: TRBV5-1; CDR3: CASSQGTTGNTIYF; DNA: TGCGCCAGCAGTCAGGGTACGACTGGAAACACCATATATTTT
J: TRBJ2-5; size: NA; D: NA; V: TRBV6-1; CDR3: CASSPREETQYF; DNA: TGTGCCAGCAGCCCACGGGAGGAGACCCAGTACTTC
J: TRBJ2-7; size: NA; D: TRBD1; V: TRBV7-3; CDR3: CAGSLGQGRYEQYF; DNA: TGTGCCGGCAGCCTAGGACAGGGACGGTACGAGCAGTACTTC
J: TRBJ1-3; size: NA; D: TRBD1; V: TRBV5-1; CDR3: CASSMDRGPGNTIYF; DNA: TGCGCCAGCAGCATGGACAGGGGGCCCGGAAACACCATATATTTT
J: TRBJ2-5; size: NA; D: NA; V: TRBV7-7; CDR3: CASSRGTDQETQYF; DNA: TGTGCCAGCAGCCGCGGGACAGACCAAGAGACCCAGTACTTC
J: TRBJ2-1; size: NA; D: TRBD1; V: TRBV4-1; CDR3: CASSHGQGGEHEQFF; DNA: TGCGCCAGCAGCCACGGACAGGGAGGAGAGCATGAGCAGTTCTTC
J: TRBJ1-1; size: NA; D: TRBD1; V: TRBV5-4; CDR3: CASSLTGGVTEAFF; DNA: TGTGCCAGCAGCTTGACAGGGGGCGTCACTGAAGCTTTCTTT